This T cell receptor (beta chain) was captured by sequencing in a study of post-analysis software for immune sequencing data. The overall study: Clinical courses comprised relapsing-remitting, secondary progressive and progressive-relapsing multiple sclerosis. Notes on the study in general: Controls had lower frequencies than patients of about 5 TRBV segments, which included TRBV5-6, TRBV5-1 and TRBV20-1.

The CDR3 is made up of 17 amino acids. In germline, CDR1 is DFQATT, CDR2 SNEGSKA (reference sequence). V shed 1 base and J 0 bases; nucleotides not matched to a gene: 10. Unique molecular identifiers featured in each of the TCR beta cDNA libraries. Input amounts of roughly 0.9 to 10 million T cells were used. These gave roughly 500,000 cDNA molecules, so each molecule approximated one T cell. TCRdb passed the PCR reads through MiXCR, listing each CDR3 protein once. The data hold 450,000 or so distinct CDR3 sequences, with 40% to 55% observed a single time. Turning to this clonotype: Its matching antigen is unknown.

This sequence joins TRBV20-1 and TRBJ2-3, with TRBD2 matching over 7 bases. The sequence came from a girl aged 10 to 17 with multiple sclerosis. Sequencing was performed on blood. The chain's CDR3 is CSARAPTSRSSTDTQYF. CDR3 nucleotide sequence: TGCAGTGCTAGAGCTCCGACTAGCAGATCTAGCACAGATACGCAGTATTTT.